A single T cell receptor (beta chain) is shown here with its context. Its recognized antigen is unknown. It has no much larger one-base neighbor in the sample; base qualities were not kept. TCRbeta CDR3 regions were amplified from genomic DNA by means of the immunoSEQ Assay, a bias-controlled multiplex PCR. From the authors' description of their analysis: The number of nucleated cells in each sample was estimated by amplification of reference gene primers within the assay. To quantify the absolute abundance of each unique TCRbeta CDR3 rearrangement, sequence reads were collapsed and filtered. Productive Simpson clonality was computed per sample as the square root of Simpson's diversity index over productive rearrangements. TCRdb holds this immuneACCESS table with in-frame rearrangements only. Some clones are missing; in checked studies, unresolved V genes explain under half, and the rest has no known cause. That table gives V, J and clone size, and the DNA gave D and trimming. The sample records over 250,000 clones, 80% to 90% of which are singletons. Jointly, the top ten make up more than 9.5% of the sample.

This entry is derived from a study of blood T cell repertoires in COVID-19 (dated by TCRdb to the early 2020s). Regarding the research as a whole: The collaborator samples originated in the United States, Italy and Spain and spanned the acute and convalescent phases of COVID-19. The repertoires were made available in a free public database intended to serve as a resource for research on the immune response to SARS-CoV-2. Where available, HLA class I and class II types were taken from metadata supplied by the sample provider and were not determined by assay-based typing. The samples were drawn from two sources: the first 160 participants of the ongoing ImmuneRACE study, and 1,000 to 1,500 subjects contributed by 6 global collaborators. Nearly every sample came with metadata listing a de-identified subject ID, COVID-19 status, age in years and sex. The prospective study material was composed of cDNA or gDNA derived from T cells, B-cell-depleted T cells, or PBMCs. Deeply sampled blood TCRbeta repertoires from subjects exposed to, actively infected with, or recovered from COVID-19 were included in the dataset. Findings and caveats that apply to the study as a whole: How much clinical and demographic metadata was included differed by source and by participant, and the metadata was provided uncurated.

Whole blood was collected in K2EDTA tubes by collaborating institutions according to the institutions' own protocols. For TCRbeta analysis, collaborators shipped samples in one of three forms: frozen whole blood, isolated PBMCs, or DNA extracted from either of those sample types. The germline ends are 15 bases apart after V is trimmed by 3 bases and J by 1 base. Including the terminal cysteine and phenylalanine, the CDR3 comprises 16 residues. Of the read, only the CDR3 DNA is kept; its 48 bases are in frame from base 1. The germline V gene sets CDR1 to SGHRS and CDR2 to YFSETQ. This TCR was recovered from a woman aged 70-85 years with acute or convalescent COVID-19. Input material: peripheral blood. The chain joins TRBV5-1 to TRBJ2-3; TRBD2 might be the D gene, on 5 matching bases. Here is the DNA: TGCGCCAGCAGCTCCCGCCCACAACTAGGCACAGATACGCAGTATTTT. It translates to CASSSRPQLGTDTQYF.